These 13 T cell receptor beta chains came from one sample sequenced in a study of T cell repertoires in cytomegalovirus infection. TCRdb re-analysed the reads in MiXCR, keeping a single row per CDR3 protein. The table shows some 800,000 distinct CDR3 sequences, with around a third occurring only once. No antigen has been assigned to these receptors. The input for sequencing was cultured CD8+ T cells from PBMCs, taken from culture after CMV antigen stimulation. The receptors come from a human donor in good health (CMV status not recorded). Some clones in this sample may be carry-over from other donors' samples.

This clonotype was observed a few times. This rearrangement joins TRBV7-9 to TRBJ1-2; 10 bases are shared with TRBD1. Germline lookup yields CDR1 SEHNR and CDR2 FQNEAQ (reference sequence). With V trimmed by 5 bases and J by 6 bases, 9 bases remained unmatched. The CDR3 has 15 residues. The CDR3, as DNA: TGTGCCAGCAGCCATTCCGGGACAGGGGTGGATGGCTACACCTTC. It yields the protein CASSHSGTGVDGYTF.

The chain has TRBV2 and TRBJ1-1, with 7 bases identical to TRBD1. CDR1 SNHLY and CDR2 FYNNEI come from the germline V gene. The CDR3 covers 13 residues. V shed 3 bases and J 4 bases; nucleotides not matched to a gene: 2. The CDR3 DNA reads TGTGCCAGCAGTGAGAACAGGGGCACTGAAGCTTTCTTT. Protein product: CASSENRGTEAFF.

This clonotype has only a few counts. This rearrangement joins TRBV20-1 to TRBJ2-3, with 10 bases that match TRBD1. Germline CDR1 is DFQATT and CDR2 is SNEGSKA (reference sequence). The CDR3 totals 14 residues. V lost 4 bases to trimming and J lost 2 bases; unmatched junction nucleotides: 3. The CDR3 reads CSATGTGATDTQYF. CDR3 DNA: TGCAGTGCTACAGGGACAGGGGCCACAGATACGCAGTATTTT.

With regard to this clonotype: A clone one base away is much larger, so this may be a read error. The gene calls are TRBV7-4 and TRBJ1-4; 8 nucleotides agree with TRBD1. Germline V lookup: CDR1 SGHVT, CDR2 SQSDAQ. The CDR3 has 12 amino acids. Germline trimming cut 7 bases from V and 8 bases from J; bases unmatched to any gene: 3. CDR3 in DNA: TGTGCCAGCATCTGGACAGGGGAAAAACTGTTTTTT. Protein product: CASIWTGEKLFF.

This clonotype occurred a few times. The chain carries TRBV27 and TRBJ2-5, with TRBD1 identical over 7 bases. The CDR3 consists of 11 residues. The trim removed 6 bases at V and 12 bases at J, leaving 7 bases unmatched. Looked up from germline, CDR1 is MNHEY and CDR2 is SMNVEV (reference sequence). CDR3 DNA sequence: TGTGCCAGCAGCTCGACAGGGAGTGAGTACTTC. Translating gives CASSSTGSEYF.

The J gene is TRBJ2-7, the V gene TRBV7-6, with D maybe TRBD1 (5 bases). V was clipped by 1 base and J by 2 bases, with 12 bases between them. CDR3 length: 15 residues. Germline values: CDR1 SGHVS, CDR2 FNYEAQ. The CDR3 loop reads CASSLGQGIAYEQYF. The CDR3 DNA sequence: TGTGCCAGCAGCTTAGGCCAGGGTATCGCCTACGAGCAGTACTTC. Together with reference TRBV7-6 and TRBJ2-7, the CDR3 gives the full variable domain: GAGVSQSPRYKVTKRGQDVALRCDPISGHVSLYWYRQALGQGPEFLTYFNYEAQQDKSGLPNDRFSAERPEGSISTLTIQRTEQRDSAMYRCASSLGQGIAYEQYFGPGTRLTVT.

The CDR3 region is CASRITGESSYNEQFF. In DNA, the CDR3 is TGTGCCAGCAGGATTACAGGCGAGAGCTCCTACAATGAGCAGTTCTTC. The J gene is TRBJ2-1, the V gene TRBV6-1; weak D call: TRBD1 (5 bases). V was trimmed by 6 bases and J by 0 bases, leaving 15 bases between them. Germline CDR1 and CDR2: MNHNS and SASEGT. This CDR3 contains 16 residues.

This clonotype was counted a few times. The chain links TRBV4-2 to TRBJ2-7; D may match TRBD1 or TRBD2 (5 bases each). V dropped 1 base and J dropped 0 bases, with 13 bases sitting between them. Germline V gene lookup returns CDR1 LGHNA and CDR2 YNFKEQ. The CDR3 is made up of 16 amino acids. The CDR3 reads CASSQAPGTYSYEQYF. The CDR3, as DNA: TGTGCCAGCAGCCAAGCCCCCGGGACCTACTCCTACGAGCAGTACTTC.

The chain combines TRBV29-1 with TRBJ2-1, with D possibly TRBD2 on 6 matching bases. From germline, CDR1 is SQVTM and CDR2 ANQGSEA. The CDR3 has 15 residues. The V end was cut by 5 bases, the J end by 2 bases, with 16 bases between. In DNA form, the CDR3 reads TGCAGCGTTCCTGGGACTCGTCGGGCCTACAATGAGCAGTTCTTC. This codes for CSVPGTRRAYNEQFF.

This clonotype was counted many times. The rearrangement links TRBV7-8 to TRBJ1-4; D is perhaps TRBD1 (6 bases). This CDR3 spans 14 amino acids. The germline V and J ends were trimmed by 5 bases and 5 bases, with 12 bases remaining between them. Germline values: CDR1 SGHVS, CDR2 FQNEAQ. The CDR3 spells CASSDGTRNEKLFF. The CDR3 DNA is TGTGCCAGCAGCGACGGGACAAGAAATGAAAAACTGTTTTTT.

This clonotype was seen only a few times. The gene calls are TRBV6-4 and TRBJ2-2; D is uncertain. V lost 4 bases and J 4 bases, leaving 16 bases between the germline ends. Per germline, CDR1 MRHNA and CDR2 SNTAGT. CDR3 length: 16 amino acids. CDR3 protein: CASSVHSTLSTGELFF. DNA for the CDR3: TGTGCCAGCAGTGTACACAGCACCCTTAGCACCGGGGAGCTGTTTTTT.

V is TRBV12-3 or TRBV12-4 and J is TRBJ1-2; D is uncertain. The V end was cut by 4 bases, the J end by 3 bases, with 15 bases between. The CDR3 loop spans 15 amino acids. Written as DNA, the CDR3 is TGTGCCAGCAGTTACGGACCCGTGGACTACTATGGCTACACCTTC. Translated: CASSYGPVDYYGYTF.

This clonotype was detected only a few times. The chain is built from TRBV5-1 and TRBJ2-1; the D gene is possibly TRBD2 (6 bases). This CDR3 has 14 residues. Trimming took 3 bases from V and 7 from J, leaving 14 bases between them. Per the germline V gene, CDR1 is SGHRS and CDR2 is YFSETQ. DNA of the CDR3: TGCGCCAGCAGCTCGAGCCCACTAGCTAATGAGCAGTTCTTC. Translating gives CASSSSPLANEQFF.